The rows below give T cell receptor beta chains drawn from one sample of a study of OX40 agonist ivuxolimab in advanced cancers. Libraries were prepared by immunoSEQ multiplex PCR; TCRdb keeps only in-frame clonotypes and omits some of them. The table has some 50,000 clones, 84% seen once. The sequencing used CD4+ or CD8+ T cells sorted from blood, collected in a trial of the OX40 agonist ivuxolimab. The receptors were gathered from an adult with an advanced solid tumor such as melanoma, head and neck, liver or kidney cancer. CDR3s include the opening cysteine and the closing phenylalanine or tryptophan. The order of the fields is V gene, J gene, clone size, D gene, CDR3 protein, CDR3 DNA. The D gene is left open where the match is weak. Part of the rows lack a size; the others show once, few, many or a class for expanded clones.

>TRBV5-1|TRBJ1-1|NA|NA
CASNRGLNTEAFF
TGCGCCAGCAATAGGGGCCTGAACACTGAAGCTTTCTTT
>TRBV5-5|TRBJ2-7|NA|NA
CASSLAVSEQYF
TGTGCCAGCAGCTTGGCTGTAAGCGAGCAGTACTTC
>TRBV30|TRBJ2-7|NA|TRBD2
CAWSSGLAMDYEQYF
TGTGCCTGGAGTTCGGGACTAGCCATGGACTACGAGCAGTACTTC
>TRBV10-3|TRBJ2-2|NA|TRBD2
CAIRGSGNAGELFF
TGTGCCATCCGAGGCAGCGGGAACGCCGGGGAGCTGTTTTTT
>TRBV19|TRBJ2-2|few|TRBD2
CASSIELAGRGPGELFF
TGTGCCAGTAGTATAGAACTAGCGGGGAGGGGCCCCGGGGAGCTGTTTTTT
>TRBV28|TRBJ2-5|NA|TRBD2
CASSLGGGRARETQYF
TGTGCCAGCAGTTTAGGGGGCGGGAGGGCTCGAGAGACCCAGTACTTC
>TRBV7-8|TRBJ2-2|NA|TRBD2
CASSLGTSGTGELFF
TGTGCCAGCAGCTTAGGGACTAGCGGTACCGGGGAGCTGTTTTTT
>TRBV7-2|TRBJ2-1|once|TRBD1
CASSSDRGWADNEQFF
TGTGCCAGCAGCTCCGACAGGGGGTGGGCCGACAATGAGCAGTTCTTC
>TRBV2|TRBJ1-1|NA|NA
CASSSPGLRNTEAFF
TGTGCCAGCAGTTCACCGGGACTGCGGAACACTGAAGCTTTCTTT
>TRBV21-1|TRBJ1-2|NA|NA
CASSKGDPRRCGYTF
TGTGCCAGCAGCAAAGGCGACCCCCGGAGGTGTGGCTACACCTTC
>TRBV18|TRBJ2-3|NA|TRBD2
CASSPPAYAGVTDTQYF
TGTGCCAGCTCACCACCTGCTTATGCGGGGGTCACAGATACGCAGTATTTT
>TRBV7-6|TRBJ2-3|NA|TRBD2
CASSLSGSGWDTQYF
TGTGCCAGCAGCTTAAGTGGTAGCGGGTGGGATACGCAGTATTTT
>TRBV11-2|TRBJ2-1|NA|NA
CASSLTGTYNEQFF
TGTGCCAGCAGCTTGACAGGGACTTACAATGAGCAGTTCTTC
>TRBV7-3|TRBJ2-6|NA|TRBD2
CASSSRARGVLTGANVLTF
TGTGCCAGCAGCTCCCGGGCCCGGGGGGTTCTGACTGGGGCCAACGTCCTGACTTTC
>TRBV11-3|TRBJ2-3|NA|NA
CASSLRLGVDTQYF
TGTGCCAGCAGCTTAAGACTAGGGGTTGATACGCAGTATTTT
>TRBV7-2|TRBJ2-4|NA|NA
CASSLVMVIGKNIQYF
TGTGCCAGCAGCTTAGTGATGGTCATTGGCAAAAACATTCAGTACTTC
>TRBV2|TRBJ2-7|NA|NA
CASSEQAYEQYF
TGTGCCAGCAGTGAACAGGCCTACGAGCAGTACTTC
>TRBV7-8|TRBJ2-7|NA|TRBD2
CASSLTSGLVLSYEQYF
TGTGCCAGCAGCTTAACGTCTGGACTAGTTTTATCCTACGAGCAGTACTTC
>TRBV2|TRBJ2-7|NA|NA
CASTDSRSSYEQYF
TGTGCCAGCACCGATAGCAGGAGCTCCTACGAGCAGTACTTC
>TRBV5-1|TRBJ2-1|NA|TRBD1
CASSPGTGDFDEQFF
TGCGCCAGCAGCCCAGGGACAGGGGATTTCGATGAGCAGTTCTTC